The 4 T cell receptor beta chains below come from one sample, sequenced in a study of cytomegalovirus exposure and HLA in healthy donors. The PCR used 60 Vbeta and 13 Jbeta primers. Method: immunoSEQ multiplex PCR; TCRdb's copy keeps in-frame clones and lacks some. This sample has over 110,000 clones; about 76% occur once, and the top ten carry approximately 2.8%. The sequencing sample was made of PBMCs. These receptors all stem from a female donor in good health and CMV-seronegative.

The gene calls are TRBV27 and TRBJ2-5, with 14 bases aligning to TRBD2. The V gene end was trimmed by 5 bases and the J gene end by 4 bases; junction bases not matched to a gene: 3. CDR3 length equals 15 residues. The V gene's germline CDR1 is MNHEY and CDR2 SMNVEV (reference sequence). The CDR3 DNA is TGTGCCAGCAGTAAGGGACTAGCGGGAGCAGAGACCCAGTACTTC. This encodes CASSKGLAGAETQYF.

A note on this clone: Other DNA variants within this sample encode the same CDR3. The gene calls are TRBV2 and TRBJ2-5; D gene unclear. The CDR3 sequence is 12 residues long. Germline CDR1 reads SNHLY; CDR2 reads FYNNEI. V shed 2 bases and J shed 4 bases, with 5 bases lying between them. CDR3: CASSESRETQYF. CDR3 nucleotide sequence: TGTGCCAGCAGTGAATCTCGAGAGACCCAGTACTTC.

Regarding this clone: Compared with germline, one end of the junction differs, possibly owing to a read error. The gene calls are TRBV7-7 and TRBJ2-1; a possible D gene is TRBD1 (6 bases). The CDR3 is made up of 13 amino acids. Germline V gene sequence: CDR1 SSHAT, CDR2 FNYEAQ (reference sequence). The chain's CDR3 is CASSSQGSDEQFF. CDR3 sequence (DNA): TGTGCTAGCAGCTCACAGGGTAGCGATGAGCAGTTCTTC.

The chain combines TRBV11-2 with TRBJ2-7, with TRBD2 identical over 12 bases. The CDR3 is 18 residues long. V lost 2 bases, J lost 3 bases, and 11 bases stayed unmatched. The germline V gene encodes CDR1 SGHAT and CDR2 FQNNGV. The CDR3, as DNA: TGTGCCAGCAGCTTACAGACTAGCGGGGGCCCTATCGGCTACGAGCAGTACTTC. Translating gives CASSLQTSGGPIGYEQYF.